Listed below are T cell receptor beta chains from one sample, sequenced in a study of blood T cell repertoires in COVID-19. Some clones are missing from TCRdb's copy, which holds only in-frame ones; the method was immunoSEQ multiplex PCR. The table has over 200,000 clones, approximately 78% seen once. Input material: PBMCs or T cells enriched from blood (not recorded which). All receptors come from a man aged 35 to 55 who had recovered from COVID-19. CDR3s include the opening cysteine and the closing phenylalanine or tryptophan. Each record gives: clone size, V gene, D gene, J gene, CDR3 DNA, CDR3 protein. The D gene is left open where the match is weak. Clone size, where shown, is once, few, many, or a class for clones that have expanded.

clone_size: -
v_call: TRBV28
d_call: -
j_call: TRBJ1-5
cdr3_nt: TGTGCCAGCAGGCGTGGACAGAGGATTAATCAGCCCCAGCATTTT
cdr3_aa: CASRRGQRINQPQHF

clone_size: -
v_call: TRBV6-5
d_call: -
j_call: TRBJ1-1
cdr3_nt: TGTGCCAGCGTCCCCCCGGGGATCTACACTGAAGCTTTCTTT
cdr3_aa: CASVPPGIYTEAFF

clone_size: -
v_call: TRBV11-2
d_call: -
j_call: TRBJ1-2
cdr3_nt: TGTGCCAGCAGCGACGGGTGGAAGGGAGCCTTC
cdr3_aa: CASSDGWKGAF

clone_size: -
v_call: TRBV7-2
d_call: -
j_call: TRBJ2-5
cdr3_nt: TGTGCCAGCAGCTCGACAAATAAAGAGACCCAGTACTTC
cdr3_aa: CASSSTNKETQYF

clone_size: -
v_call: TRBV5-4
d_call: -
j_call: TRBJ1-2
cdr3_nt: TGTGCCAGCAGCCCGCCGGGGGGACGGCCCCGTCAAACCTTC
cdr3_aa: CASSPPGGRPRQTF

clone_size: -
v_call: TRBV19
d_call: -
j_call: TRBJ1-5
cdr3_nt: TGTGCCAGTCAGGACAGAGGCAATCAGCCCCAGCATTTT
cdr3_aa: CASQDRGNQPQHF

clone_size: once
v_call: TRBV6-5
d_call: TRBD2
j_call: TRBJ2-1
cdr3_nt: TGTGCCAGCAGTATAGCGGGAGGGGGGCAGTTCTTC
cdr3_aa: CASSIAGGGQFF

clone_size: -
v_call: TRBV5-1
d_call: -
j_call: TRBJ1-1
cdr3_nt: TGCGCCAGCAGCTTGGGGTCAGGTATGAACACTGAAGCTTTCTTT
cdr3_aa: CASSLGSGMNTEAFF

clone_size: -
v_call: TRBV29-1
d_call: TRBD1
j_call: TRBJ1-4
cdr3_nt: TGCAGCGTCCGGGACAGGGGAAATGAAAAACTGTTTTTT
cdr3_aa: CSVRDRGNEKLFF

clone_size: -
v_call: TRBV5-5
d_call: TRBD2
j_call: TRBJ2-1
cdr3_nt: TGTGCCAGCAGCTCCTGGAGAGCGGGGGGCAGCTACAATGAGCAGTTCTTC
cdr3_aa: CASSSWRAGGSYNEQFF

clone_size: -
v_call: TRBV6-1
d_call: -
j_call: TRBJ2-7
cdr3_nt: TGTGCCAGCAGTGAAGCAGGGGGATTGGGCCAGCAGTACTTC
cdr3_aa: CASSEAGGLGQQYF

clone_size: -
v_call: TRBV7-9
d_call: -
j_call: TRBJ2-2
cdr3_nt: TGTGCCAGCTGTAGTCTAGCCGGCGGGGAGCTGTTTTTT
cdr3_aa: CASCSLAGGELFF

clone_size: -
v_call: TRBV6-6
d_call: -
j_call: TRBJ2-7
cdr3_nt: TGTGCCAGCATAAGTGGTGGCACCGCCTACGAGCAGTACTTC
cdr3_aa: CASISGGTAYEQYF

clone_size: -
v_call: TRBV5-4
d_call: -
j_call: TRBJ2-1
cdr3_nt: TGTGCCAGCAGGAACGGGGGAGAAAAGCAGTTCTTC
cdr3_aa: CASRNGGEKQFF

clone_size: -
v_call: TRBV7-8
d_call: -
j_call: TRBJ1-1
cdr3_nt: TGTGCCAGCAGCTCTACCGAGGGAAGCACTGAAGCTTTCTTT
cdr3_aa: CASSSTEGSTEAFF

clone_size: -
v_call: TRBV10-1
d_call: -
j_call: TRBJ1-1
cdr3_nt: TGCGCCAGCAGTACAGGGAACACTGAAGCTTTCTTT
cdr3_aa: CASSTGNTEAFF

clone_size: -
v_call: TRBV19
d_call: -
j_call: TRBJ2-3
cdr3_nt: TGTGCCAGTAGTATTGGCAGGAATATCGCCAATACGCAGTATTTT
cdr3_aa: CASSIGRNIANTQYF

clone_size: once
v_call: TRBV24-1
d_call: -
j_call: TRBJ2-7
cdr3_nt: TGTGCCACCAGTCAGGGGGGAATCGAGCAGTACTTC
cdr3_aa: CATSQGGIEQYF

clone_size: -
v_call: TRBV28
d_call: TRBD2
j_call: TRBJ2-1
cdr3_nt: TGTGCCAGCAGTTTTACTAGCGGGGGCCCTTACAATGAGCAGTTCTTC
cdr3_aa: CASSFTSGGPYNEQFF

clone_size: -
v_call: TRBV18
d_call: TRBD1
j_call: TRBJ1-2
cdr3_nt: TGTGCCAGCTCACCTACACCCATTGGACAGGGGGCCTATGGCTACACCTTC
cdr3_aa: CASSPTPIGQGAYGYTF

clone_size: -
v_call: TRBV11-2
d_call: -
j_call: TRBJ1-5
cdr3_nt: TGTGCCAGCAGCTTAGATTACAGATACAATCAGCCCCAGCATTTT
cdr3_aa: CASSLDYRYNQPQHF

clone_size: -
v_call: TRBV18
d_call: -
j_call: TRBJ2-2
cdr3_nt: TGTGCCAGCTCACCAGTAGAATCCGGGGAGCTGTTTTTT
cdr3_aa: CASSPVESGELFF

clone_size: -
v_call: TRBV15
d_call: -
j_call: TRBJ2-1
cdr3_nt: TGTGCCACCAGCAGGGATACAGGGAGCCTCTCTACAATGAGCCAGGCAAGGCAGTTCTTC
cdr3_aa: CATSRDTGSLSTMSQARQFF

clone_size: once
v_call: TRBV7-9
d_call: -
j_call: TRBJ2-1
cdr3_nt: TGTGCCAGCAGCCCCTTTCCCGTTTCGGTAAATGAGCAGTTCTTC
cdr3_aa: CASSPFPVSVNEQFF